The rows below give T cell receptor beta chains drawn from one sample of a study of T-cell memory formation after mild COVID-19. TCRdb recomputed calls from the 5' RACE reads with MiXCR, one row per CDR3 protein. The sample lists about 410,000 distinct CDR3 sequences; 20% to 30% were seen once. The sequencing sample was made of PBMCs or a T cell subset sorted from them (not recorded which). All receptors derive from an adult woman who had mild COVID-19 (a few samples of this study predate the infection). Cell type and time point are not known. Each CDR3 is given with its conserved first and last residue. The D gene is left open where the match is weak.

CDR3 protein: CASSPRGALLAGGSYNEQFF
J gene: TRBJ2-1
V gene: TRBV7-8
D gene: TRBD2

CDR3 protein: CASSQLAGRIDTQYF
J gene: TRBJ2-3
V gene: TRBV4-1
D gene: TRBD2

CDR3 protein: CASSQAGNTEAFF
J gene: TRBJ1-1
V gene: TRBV4-1
D gene: .

CDR3 protein: CASSLVAASYEQYF
J gene: TRBJ2-7
V gene: TRBV5-1
D gene: .

CDR3 protein: CASSPLGGRETQYF
J gene: TRBJ2-5
V gene: TRBV12-3/TRBV12-4
D gene: .

CDR3 protein: CSVLPSGALGETQYF
J gene: TRBJ2-5
V gene: TRBV20-1
D gene: TRBD2

CDR3 protein: CASSYVTIGQGRSNYGYTF
J gene: TRBJ1-2
V gene: TRBV6-5
D gene: TRBD1

CDR3 protein: CASSPGTGEGEAFF
J gene: TRBJ1-1
V gene: TRBV5-1
D gene: .

CDR3 protein: CASSLAQGAQTQYF
J gene: TRBJ2-3
V gene: TRBV7-2
D gene: TRBD1

CDR3 protein: CATSRDLAGYEETQYF
J gene: TRBJ2-5
V gene: TRBV15
D gene: TRBD2

CDR3 protein: CSARVGLPPYEQYF
J gene: TRBJ2-7
V gene: TRBV20-1
D gene: .

CDR3 protein: CASSHGTGRSGELFF
J gene: TRBJ2-2
V gene: TRBV4-3
D gene: TRBD1

CDR3 protein: CASSTFQGAGEAFF
J gene: TRBJ1-1
V gene: TRBV7-9
D gene: TRBD1

CDR3 protein: CASSPMGLETHEQFF
J gene: TRBJ2-1
V gene: TRBV6-6
D gene: .

CDR3 protein: CASSLAGLTDSGANVLTF
J gene: TRBJ2-6
V gene: TRBV12-3/TRBV12-4
D gene: .

CDR3 protein: CASSLAGRRTDTQYF
J gene: TRBJ2-3
V gene: TRBV5-1
D gene: .

CDR3 protein: CASSLLAGIADTQYF
J gene: TRBJ2-3
V gene: TRBV7-2
D gene: TRBD2

CDR3 protein: CASKPLGEYEQYF
J gene: TRBJ2-7
V gene: TRBV12-3/TRBV12-4
D gene: .

CDR3 protein: CASSWVLDEQFF
J gene: TRBJ2-1
V gene: TRBV7-9
D gene: .

CDR3 protein: CATSDWGQRDGELFF
J gene: TRBJ2-2
V gene: TRBV24-1
D gene: .

CDR3 protein: CASSQVHRNSPLHF
J gene: TRBJ1-6
V gene: TRBV14
D gene: .

CDR3 protein: CASSQDGSGSQDTQYF
J gene: TRBJ2-3
V gene: TRBV4-3
D gene: TRBD2

CDR3 protein: CASSHRRLYF
J gene: TRBJ2-5
V gene: TRBV14
D gene: .

CDR3 protein: CASSNLKNEQFF
J gene: TRBJ2-1
V gene: TRBV3-1
D gene: .

CDR3 protein: CATSRESRAYTF
J gene: TRBJ1-2
V gene: TRBV15
D gene: .

CDR3 protein: CASSLELALGGFIKAFF
J gene: TRBJ1-1
V gene: TRBV7-9
D gene: .